The 13 T cell receptor beta chains below all came from one sample that was sequenced in a study of CD8+ T cells in alopecia areata. RNA extraction was followed by reverse transcription into cDNA, which acted as the sequencing template. Assay used: immunoSEQ multiplex PCR; TCRdb lists only in-frame clones, some missing. The repertoire holds 120,000 or so clones, with around 50% as singletons. Input material: NKG2D-low CD8+ T cells sorted from blood. The receptors here all came from a human donor with alopecia areata.

The chain carries TRBV4-3 and TRBJ2-1, with a tentative D call TRBD2 (6 bases). The germline CDR1 and CDR2 sequences are LGHNA and YSLEER. This CDR3 contains 12 residues. V lost 1 base, J lost 10 bases, and 8 bases lay in between. Here the CDR3 reads CASSQGRGEQFF. CDR3 DNA sequence: TGCGCCAGCAGCCAAGGCCGGGGGGAGCAGTTCTTC.

The chain recombines TRBV27 with TRBJ2-1; D perhaps matches TRBD1 (6 bases). V was cut by 2 bases and J by 7 bases, with 15 bases left in between. The CDR3 is 15 residues long. Germline V CDR1 and CDR2: MNHEY, SMNVEV (reference sequence). This chain's CDR3 is CASSLQGSGVNEQFF. As DNA, the CDR3 is TGTGCCAGCAGTTTACAGGGCTCAGGGGTAAATGAGCAGTTCTTC.

This sequence joins TRBV11-2 and TRBJ2-7; D assignment may be TRBD1 or TRBD2 (6 bases each). The V and J ends lost 5 bases and 4 bases respectively, with 21 bases between them. This CDR3 contains 16 residues. Germline values: CDR1 SGHAT, CDR2 FQNNGV. Written as DNA, the CDR3 is TGTGCCAGCAGCCCCGGGGGCGGGGTAATTGAGTACGAGCAGTACTTC. It specifies CASSPGGGVIEYEQYF.

Written as DNA, the CDR3 is TGCAGCGTTGAAGATGGCCGGTCTGACTACAATGAGCAGTTCTTC. It codes for CSVEDGRSDYNEQFF. V and J are TRBV29-1 and TRBJ2-1; D is uncertain. The CDR3 totals 15 residues. The V and J ends lost 0 bases and 3 bases respectively, with 12 bases between them. Germline CDR1 reads SQVTM; CDR2 reads ANQGSEA.

This sequence joins TRBV30 and TRBJ2-3, with D unresolved. With 8 bases removed from V and 0 bases from J, the gap between germline ends came to 12 bases. The CDR3 runs to 13 residues. Germline values: CDR1 GTSNPN, CDR2 SVGIG (reference sequence). The CDR3 protein is CAGLPTSTDTQYF. CDR3 in DNA: TGTGCCGGGCTTCCTACTAGCACAGATACGCAGTATTTT.

The chain recombines TRBV13 with TRBJ1-2; no firm D call. The CDR3 is 13 amino acids. Germline-derived CDR1 and CDR2 are PRHDT and FYEKMQ (reference sequence). Trimming pared 4 bases from V and 8 bases from J, leaving 14 bases between. CDR3 nucleotide sequence: TGTGCCAGCAGCTCAGGACGGATCGGGGGCTACACCTTC. Residues: CASSSGRIGGYTF.

There are a few counts of this clone. The sample holds other DNA sequences that translate to the same CDR3. The V call is TRBV29-1, the J call TRBJ2-3; no reliable D call. Germline V CDR1 and CDR2: SQVTM, ANQGSEA. The CDR3 runs 10 residues. V shed 4 bases and J shed 5 bases, with 4 bases lying between them. For the CDR3, the DNA is TGCAGCGTTGCCAGAGATACGCAGTATTTT. Encoded protein: CSVARDTQYF.

There are a few counts of this clone. The sample has other DNA sequences that encode this CDR3 too. CDR3 coding DNA: TGTGCCAGCAGTCCCGGGACAGCGAACACTGAAGCTTTCTTT. Translated, it gives CASSPGTANTEAFF. The chain employs TRBV27 and TRBJ1-1, with 7 bases identical to TRBD1. Germline V gene sequence: CDR1 MNHEY, CDR2 SMNVEV (reference sequence). Trimming cost V 5 bases and J 1 base; bases outside gene matches: 4. The CDR3 has 14 amino acids.

This clone was seen more than once but under ten times. The chain couples TRBV29-1 to TRBJ1-1; D is unclear. From germline, CDR1 is SQVTM and CDR2 ANQGSEA. The CDR3 consists of 12 residues. The CDR3: CSLSGGHTEAFF. The CDR3, as DNA: TGCAGTTTATCAGGAGGGCACACTGAAGCTTTCTTT.

This clone was picked up a small number of times. This rearrangement joins TRBV21-1 to TRBJ1-1. TRBV21-1 is a pseudogene segment. The CDR3 totals 16 residues. The CDR3 sequence is CASLLVHRGGGTEAFF. In DNA, the CDR3 is TGTGCCAGCTTGCTGGTCCATCGGGGCGGCGGCACTGAAGCTTTCTTT.

This sequence joins TRBV28 and TRBJ2-1; 9 nucleotides align to TRBD2. With V trimmed by 6 bases and J by 3 bases, 6 bases remained unmatched. The CDR3 consists of 15 residues. Per germline, CDR1 MDHEN and CDR2 SYDVKM. The DNA for the CDR3 is TGTGCCAGCAGCCTTCTAGCGGGACTCTACAATGAGCAGTTCTTC. This sequence encodes CASSLLAGLYNEQFF.

The genes are TRBV7-8 and TRBJ1-5; D remains unclear. V was cut by 5 bases and J by 9 bases, with 11 bases left in between. The length of the CDR3 is 12 residues. Germline CDR1 reads SGHVS; CDR2 reads FQNEAQ. The CDR3 DNA follows: TGTGCCAGCAGCCAGGTCGACACGCCCCAGCATTTT. This encodes CASSQVDTPQHF.

The V call is TRBV10-3, the J call TRBJ2-5; D is possibly TRBD2 (5 bases). V was pared by 4 bases and J by 5 bases, with 11 bases between. This CDR3 is 13 amino acids long. Germline V gene lookup returns CDR1 ENHRY and CDR2 SYGVKD. The CDR3 DNA follows: TGTGCCATCAGTGGAGGGTCCACGGAGACCCAGTACTTC. It codes for CAISGGSTETQYF.